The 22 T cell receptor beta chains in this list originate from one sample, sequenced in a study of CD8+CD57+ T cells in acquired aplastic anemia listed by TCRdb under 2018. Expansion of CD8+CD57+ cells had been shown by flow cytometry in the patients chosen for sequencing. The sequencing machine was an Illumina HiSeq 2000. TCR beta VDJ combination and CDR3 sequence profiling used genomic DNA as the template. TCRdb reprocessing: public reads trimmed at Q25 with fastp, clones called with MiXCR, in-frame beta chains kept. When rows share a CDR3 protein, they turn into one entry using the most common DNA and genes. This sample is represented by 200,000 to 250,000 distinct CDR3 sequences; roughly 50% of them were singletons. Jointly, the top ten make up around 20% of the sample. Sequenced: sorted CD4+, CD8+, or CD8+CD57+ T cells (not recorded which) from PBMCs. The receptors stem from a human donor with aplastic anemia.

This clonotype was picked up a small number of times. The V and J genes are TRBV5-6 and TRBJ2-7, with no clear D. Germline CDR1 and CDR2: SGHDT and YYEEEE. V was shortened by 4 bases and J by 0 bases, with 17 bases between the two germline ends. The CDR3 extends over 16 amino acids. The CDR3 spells CASSVVGNLSSYEQYF. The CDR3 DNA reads TGTGCCAGCAGCGTGGTTGGGAACTTGTCCTCCTACGAGCAGTACTTC.

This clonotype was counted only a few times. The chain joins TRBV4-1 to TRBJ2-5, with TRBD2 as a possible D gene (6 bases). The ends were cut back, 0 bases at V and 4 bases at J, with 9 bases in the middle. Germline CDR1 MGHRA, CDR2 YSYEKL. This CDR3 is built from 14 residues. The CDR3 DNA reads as TGCGCCAGCAGCCAAGATCGTAGCGGAGAGACCCAGTACTTC. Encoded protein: CASSQDRSGETQYF.

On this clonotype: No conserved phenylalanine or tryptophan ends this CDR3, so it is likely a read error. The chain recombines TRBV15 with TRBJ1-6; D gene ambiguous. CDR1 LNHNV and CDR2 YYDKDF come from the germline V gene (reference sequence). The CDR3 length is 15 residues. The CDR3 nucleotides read TGTGCTACCAGCAGAGATCCGGGGTCCCATTCACCCCTCCACCTT. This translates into CATSRDPGSHSPLHL.

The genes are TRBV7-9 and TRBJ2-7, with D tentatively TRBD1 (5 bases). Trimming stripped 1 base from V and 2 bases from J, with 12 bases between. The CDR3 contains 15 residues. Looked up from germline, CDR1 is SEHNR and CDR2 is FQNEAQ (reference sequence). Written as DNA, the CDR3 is TGTGCCAGCAGCTTAGTGGGGCTAGGGACCTACGAGCAGTACTTC. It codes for CASSLVGLGTYEQYF.

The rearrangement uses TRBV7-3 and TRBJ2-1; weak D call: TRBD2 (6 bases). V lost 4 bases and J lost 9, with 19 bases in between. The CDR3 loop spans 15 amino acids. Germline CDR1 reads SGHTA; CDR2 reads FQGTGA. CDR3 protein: CASSWGDWRASEQFF. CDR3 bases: TGTGCCAGCAGCTGGGGGGACTGGCGGGCCTCTGAGCAGTTCTTC.

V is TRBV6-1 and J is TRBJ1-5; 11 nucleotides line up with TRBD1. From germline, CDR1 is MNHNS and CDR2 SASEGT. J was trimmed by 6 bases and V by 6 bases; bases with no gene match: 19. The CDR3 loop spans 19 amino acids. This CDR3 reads CASRERTGGWVGLSQPQHF. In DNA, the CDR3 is TGTGCCAGCAGGGAACGGACAGGGGGCTGGGTGGGTTTGTCTCAGCCCCAGCATTTT.

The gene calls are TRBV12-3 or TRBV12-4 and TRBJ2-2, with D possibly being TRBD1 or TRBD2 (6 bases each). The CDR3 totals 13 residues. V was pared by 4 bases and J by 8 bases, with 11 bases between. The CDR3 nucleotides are TGTGCCAGCAGTTCCGGAGGGGGTGGGGAGCTGTTTTTT. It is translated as CASSSGGGGELFF.

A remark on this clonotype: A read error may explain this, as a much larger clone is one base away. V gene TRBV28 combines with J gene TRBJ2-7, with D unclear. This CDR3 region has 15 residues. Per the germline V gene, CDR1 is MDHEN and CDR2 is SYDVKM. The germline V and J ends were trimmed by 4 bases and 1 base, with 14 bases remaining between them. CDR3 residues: CASSSYGCRSYEQYF. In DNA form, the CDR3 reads TGTGCCAGCAGTTCTTACGGGTGCCGTTCCTACGAGCAGTACTTC.

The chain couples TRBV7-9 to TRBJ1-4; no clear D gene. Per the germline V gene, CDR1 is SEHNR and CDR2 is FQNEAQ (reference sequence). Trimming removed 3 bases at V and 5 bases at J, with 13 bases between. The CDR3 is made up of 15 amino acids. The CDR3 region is CASSFGESANEKLFF. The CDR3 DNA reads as TGTGCCAGCAGCTTTGGGGAATCGGCCAATGAAAAACTGTTTTTT.

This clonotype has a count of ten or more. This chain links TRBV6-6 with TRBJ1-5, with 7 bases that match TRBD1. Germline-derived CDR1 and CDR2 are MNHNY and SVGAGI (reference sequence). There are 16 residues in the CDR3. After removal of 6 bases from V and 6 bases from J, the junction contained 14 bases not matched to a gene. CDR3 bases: TGTGCCAGCAGCCCCGAGGGGGAGGGGGCGGCTCAGCCCCAGCATTTT. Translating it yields CASSPEGEGAAQPQHF.

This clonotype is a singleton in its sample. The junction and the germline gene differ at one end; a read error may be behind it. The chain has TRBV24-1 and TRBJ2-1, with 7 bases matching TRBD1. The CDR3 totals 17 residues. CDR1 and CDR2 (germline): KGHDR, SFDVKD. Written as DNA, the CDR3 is TGTGCCACCAGTGATTTTGAGGGGGCGAGCCGGGACAATGAGCAGTCCTTC. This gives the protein CATSDFEGASRDNEQSF.

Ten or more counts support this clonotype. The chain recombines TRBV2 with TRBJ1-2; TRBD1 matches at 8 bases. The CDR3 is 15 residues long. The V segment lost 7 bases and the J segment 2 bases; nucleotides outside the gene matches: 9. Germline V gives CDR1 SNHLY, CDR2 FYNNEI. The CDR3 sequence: CASNRGRQGNYGYTF. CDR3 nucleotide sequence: TGTGCCAGCAACAGGGGGAGGCAGGGCAACTATGGCTACACCTTC.

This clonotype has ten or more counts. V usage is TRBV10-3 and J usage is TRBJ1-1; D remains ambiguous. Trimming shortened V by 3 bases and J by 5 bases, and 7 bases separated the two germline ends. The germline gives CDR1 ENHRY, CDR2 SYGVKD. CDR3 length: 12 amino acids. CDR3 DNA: TGTGCCATCAGTGAAGGCGGTACTGAAGCTTTCTTT. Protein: CAISEGGTEAFF.

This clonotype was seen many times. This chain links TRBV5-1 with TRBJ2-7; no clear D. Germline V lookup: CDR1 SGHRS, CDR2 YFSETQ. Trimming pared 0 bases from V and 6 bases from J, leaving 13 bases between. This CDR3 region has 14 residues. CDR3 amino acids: CASSLEAFESEQYF. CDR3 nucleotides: TGCGCCAGCAGCTTGGAGGCATTCGAATCCGAGCAGTACTTC. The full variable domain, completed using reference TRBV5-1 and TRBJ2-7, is KAGVTQTPRYLIKTRGQQVTLSCSPISGHRSVSWYQQTPGQGLQFLFEYFSETQRNKGNFPGRFSGRQFSNSRSEMNVSTLELGDSALYLCASSLEAFESEQYFGPGTRLTVT.

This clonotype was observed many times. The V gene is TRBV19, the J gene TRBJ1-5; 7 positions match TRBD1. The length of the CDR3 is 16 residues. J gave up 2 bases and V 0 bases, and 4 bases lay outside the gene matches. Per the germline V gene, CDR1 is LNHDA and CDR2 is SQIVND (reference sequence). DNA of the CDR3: TGTGCCAGTAGTATAGAGGGAGGGGGCGGCAATCAGCCCCAGCATTTT. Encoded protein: CASSIEGGGGNQPQHF.

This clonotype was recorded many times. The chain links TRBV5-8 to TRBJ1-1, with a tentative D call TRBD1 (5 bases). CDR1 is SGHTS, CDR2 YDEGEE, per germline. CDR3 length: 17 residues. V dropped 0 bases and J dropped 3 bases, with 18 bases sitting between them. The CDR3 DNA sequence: TGTGCCAGCAGCTTGGGTGGCCTTCAGGGAGGGTACACTGAAGCTTTCTTT. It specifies CASSLGGLQGGYTEAFF.

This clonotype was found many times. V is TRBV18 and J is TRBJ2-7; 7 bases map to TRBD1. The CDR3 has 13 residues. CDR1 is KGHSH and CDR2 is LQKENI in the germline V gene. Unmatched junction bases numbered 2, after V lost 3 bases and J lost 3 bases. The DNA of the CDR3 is TGTGCCAGCTCACCCGGACAGGTCTACGAGCAGTACTTC. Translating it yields CASSPGQVYEQYF.

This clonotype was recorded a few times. The DNA of the CDR3 is TGTGCCAGCAGCTGGGGACCCAGCGCGGTCGGGACCCAGTACTTC. Its translation: CASSWGPSAVGTQYF. V and J are TRBV5-6 and TRBJ2-5; D may correspond to TRBD1 or TRBD2 (5 bases each). The CDR3 has 15 residues. Germline assignment: CDR1 SGHDT and CDR2 YYEEEE. Trimming took off 3 bases at V and 7 bases at J, with 19 bases between the two ends.

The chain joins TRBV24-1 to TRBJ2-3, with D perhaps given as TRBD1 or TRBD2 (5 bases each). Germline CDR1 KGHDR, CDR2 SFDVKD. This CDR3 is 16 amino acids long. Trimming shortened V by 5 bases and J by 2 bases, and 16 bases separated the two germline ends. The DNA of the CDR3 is TGTGCCACCAGTGTCCGCCCTGGGGGACCCACAGATACGCAGTATTTT. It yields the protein CATSVRPGGPTDTQYF.

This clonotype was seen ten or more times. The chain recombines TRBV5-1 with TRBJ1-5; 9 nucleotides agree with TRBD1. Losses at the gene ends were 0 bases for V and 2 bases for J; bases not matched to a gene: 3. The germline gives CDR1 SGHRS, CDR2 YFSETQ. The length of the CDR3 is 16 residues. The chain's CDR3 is CASSLGTGVGNQPQHF. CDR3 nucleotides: TGCGCCAGCAGCTTGGGGACAGGGGTGGGCAATCAGCCCCAGCATTTT. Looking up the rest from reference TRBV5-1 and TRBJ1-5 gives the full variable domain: KAGVTQTPRYLIKTRGQQVTLSCSPISGHRSVSWYQQTPGQGLQFLFEYFSETQRNKGNFPGRFSGRQFSNSRSEMNVSTLELGDSALYLCASSLGTGVGNQPQHFGDGTRLSIL.

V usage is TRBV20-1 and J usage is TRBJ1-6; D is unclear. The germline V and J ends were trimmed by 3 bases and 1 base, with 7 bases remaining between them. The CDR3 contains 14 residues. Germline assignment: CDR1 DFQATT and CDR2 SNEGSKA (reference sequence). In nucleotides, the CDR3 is TGCAGTGCTAGGAAAAGGTCCTATAATTCACCCCTCCACTTT. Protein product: CSARKRSYNSPLHF.

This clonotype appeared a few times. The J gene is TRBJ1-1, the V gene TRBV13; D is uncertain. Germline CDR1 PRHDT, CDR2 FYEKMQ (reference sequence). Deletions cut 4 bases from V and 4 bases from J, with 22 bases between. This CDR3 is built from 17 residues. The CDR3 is CASSSTGIPEMTTEAFF. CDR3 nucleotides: TGTGCCAGCAGCTCCACCGGCATTCCGGAGATGACCACTGAAGCTTTCTTT.